The rows below give T cell receptor beta chains drawn from one sample of a study of blood T cell repertoires in COVID-19. Sequencing was performed with immunoSEQ multiplex PCR; in TCRdb, only in-frame clones are kept and a portion is missing. The sample lists 93,000 or so clones; roughly 80% were seen once. Sequencing was carried out using peripheral blood. Receptors originate from a human donor in a cohort sampled during active COVID-19. CDR3s include the opening cysteine and the closing phenylalanine or tryptophan. D genes are given only for firm matches. Size is stated for part of the rows, as once, few or many counts, or as a class when the clone is expanded.

D: NA
length: 15
J: TRBJ2-7
V: TRBV3-1/TRBV3-2
size: NA
DNA: TGTGCCAGCAGCCGGGCGGAGGGTTGGAGTTCCGAGCAGTACTTC
CDR3: CASSRAEGWSSEQYF

D: NA
length: 13
J: TRBJ2-5
V: TRBV12-3/TRBV12-4
size: NA
DNA: TGTGCCAGCAGTTTAGAGGGGTACGGGACCCAGTACTTC
CDR3: CASSLEGYGTQYF

D: NA
length: 17
J: TRBJ1-1
V: TRBV19
size: NA
DNA: TGTGCCAGTAGTATAAACAGACTAAGAAGTATGAACACTGAAGCTTTCTTT
CDR3: CASSINRLRSMNTEAFF

D: TRBD1
length: 15
J: TRBJ1-5
V: TRBV5-1
size: few
DNA: TGCGCCAGCAGCCTCGACAGGGGAAGCAATCAGCCCCAGCATTTT
CDR3: CASSLDRGSNQPQHF

D: TRBD1
length: 16
J: TRBJ2-7
V: TRBV5-3
size: NA
DNA: TGTGCCAGAAGCTTACCCCGGGACAGGAGCTCCTACGAGCAGTACTTC
CDR3: CARSLPRDRSSYEQYF

D: NA
length: 15
J: TRBJ1-2
V: TRBV9
size: NA
DNA: TGTGCCAGCAGCGTAGCTACAGACCGAAACTATGGCTACACCTTC
CDR3: CASSVATDRNYGYTF

D: TRBD1
length: 15
J: TRBJ2-3
V: TRBV7-6
size: NA
DNA: TGTGCCAGCAGACGGACAGGGGCCGGCACAGATACGCAGTATTTT
CDR3: CASRRTGAGTDTQYF

D: NA
length: 12
J: TRBJ1-2
V: TRBV19
size: few
DNA: TGTGCCAGCAAAGAACTGCCGGGGGGCTACACCTTC
CDR3: CASKELPGGYTF

D: NA
length: 15
J: TRBJ1-2
V: TRBV21-1
size: NA
DNA: TGTGCCAGCATCTCCGGGACAGGGGATGAGGATGGCTACACCTTC
CDR3: CASISGTGDEDGYTF

D: NA
length: 15
J: TRBJ1-5
V: TRBV7-9
size: NA
DNA: TGTGCCAGCAGCTTGCGCGGGGGAACCAATCAGCCCCAGCATTTT
CDR3: CASSLRGGTNQPQHF

D: NA
length: 14
J: TRBJ2-2
V: TRBV2
size: NA
DNA: TGTGCCAGCACGGGCAGGGGGAACACCGGGGAGCTGTTTTTT
CDR3: CASTGRGNTGELFF

D: NA
length: 14
J: TRBJ1-2
V: TRBV7-2
size: NA
DNA: TGTGCCAGCAGCTTAGTGGGCAGCCCGCCGAAAGAAACCTTC
CDR3: CASSLVGSPPKETF

D: TRBD1
length: 13
J: TRBJ2-5
V: TRBV19
size: NA
DNA: TGTGCCAGTAGGCAAACAGGGGGGGAGACCCAGTACTTC
CDR3: CASRQTGGETQYF

D: TRBD2
length: 14
J: TRBJ2-4
V: TRBV19
size: NA
DNA: TGTGCCAGCGACTCTAGCGGGGGGGCACACATTCAGTACTTC
CDR3: CASDSSGGAHIQYF

D: TRBD1
length: 16
J: TRBJ2-2
V: TRBV7-3
size: NA
DNA: TGTGCCAGCAGCAAGGGGACAGGGTGGAACACCGGGGAGCTGTTTTTT
CDR3: CASSKGTGWNTGELFF

D: TRBD1
length: 14
J: TRBJ1-6
V: TRBV6-5
size: NA
DNA: TGTGCCAGCAGAAAGGACAGGAGTAATTCACCCCTCCACTTT
CDR3: CASRKDRSNSPLHF

D: TRBD1
length: 15
J: TRBJ2-7
V: TRBV7-2
size: NA
DNA: TGTGCCAGCAGCTCTAGGGGGACAGCTTCCTACGAGCAGTACTTC
CDR3: CASSSRGTASYEQYF

D: TRBD2
length: 16
J: TRBJ2-2
V: TRBV2
size: NA
DNA: TGTGCCAGCACTCCCGGGAGCGGGGGGGCTACCGGGGAGCTGTTTTTT
CDR3: CASTPGSGGATGELFF

D: TRBD2
length: 16
J: TRBJ2-2
V: TRBV7-6
size: NA
DNA: TGTGCCAGCAGCTCCAGGGGCGGGGGGGCCGCCGGGGAGCTGTTTTTT
CDR3: CASSSRGGGAAGELFF

D: NA
length: 15
J: TRBJ1-1
V: TRBV5-1
size: NA
DNA: TGCGCCAGCAGTGAACAGGGTGGGATGAACACTGAAGCTTTCTTT
CDR3: CASSEQGGMNTEAFF

D: NA
length: 18
J: TRBJ1-2
V: TRBV6-6
size: NA
DNA: TGTGCCAGCAGTCCGCGTAGCAACACCGGATTTGGGGCCTATGGCTACACCTTC
CDR3: CASSPRSNTGFGAYGYTF

D: NA
length: 15
J: TRBJ1-5
V: TRBV9
size: NA
DNA: TGTGCCAGCAGCGCCCACGGAGATCTCGATCAGCCCCAGCATTTT
CDR3: CASSAHGDLDQPQHF

D: NA
length: 15
J: TRBJ1-1
V: TRBV16
size: once
DNA: TGTGCCAGCAGCACCTTTGGGGGAGGGGGCACTGAAGCTTTCTTT
CDR3: CASSTFGGGGTEAFF

D: NA
length: 17
J: TRBJ2-1
V: TRBV5-5
size: NA
DNA: TGTGCCAGCACCCATGACATCCCTGGGAGCTCCTACAATGAGCAGTTCTTC
CDR3: CASTHDIPGSSYNEQFF

D: NA
length: 16
J: TRBJ1-2
V: TRBV5-1
size: NA
DNA: TGCGCCAGCAGCATGGGCGCTGGGCAGGGGAACTATGGCTACACCTTC
CDR3: CASSMGAGQGNYGYTF

D: NA
length: 11
J: TRBJ1-3
V: TRBV14
size: NA
DNA: TGTGCCAGCAGCCAAGCGTACACCATATATTTT
CDR3: CASSQAYTIYF

D: TRBD1
length: 15
J: TRBJ1-5
V: TRBV7-2
size: NA
DNA: TGTGCCAGCAGCACCCCCGGACAGGGTAATCAGCCCCAGCATTTT
CDR3: CASSTPGQGNQPQHF

D: NA
length: 14
J: TRBJ2-2
V: TRBV2
size: NA
DNA: TGTGCCATACAAAGGGGGGGAAACACCGGGGAGCTGTTTTTT
CDR3: CAIQRGGNTGELFF

D: TRBD1
length: 15
J: TRBJ1-4
V: TRBV9
size: NA
DNA: TGTGCCAGCAGCCCAACGACAGGGGGAGTTCACCGACTGTTTTTT
CDR3: CASSPTTGGVHRLFF

D: TRBD1
length: 14
J: TRBJ1-5
V: TRBV5-1
size: NA
DNA: TGCGCCAGCAGCCAGACAGGGGGTGGACAGCCCCAGCATTTT
CDR3: CASSQTGGGQPQHF

D: TRBD1
length: 14
J: TRBJ2-7
V: TRBV19
size: once
DNA: TGTGCCAGTACTGACCGGACAGGGGGCTACGAGCAGTACTTC
CDR3: CASTDRTGGYEQYF

D: NA
length: 13
J: TRBJ2-7
V: TRBV9
size: NA
DNA: TGTGCCAGCAGCGTAGGCCCCTCGGGGGAGCAGTACTTC
CDR3: CASSVGPSGEQYF

D: TRBD1
length: 15
J: TRBJ1-1
V: TRBV6-5
size: NA
DNA: TGTGCCAGCAGGGCCGTGACAGGGTTGGTCACTGAAGCTTTCTTT
CDR3: CASRAVTGLVTEAFF

D: NA
length: 11
J: TRBJ2-1
V: TRBV7-3
size: NA
DNA: TGTGCCAGCAGCTTAGGGAGTGAGCAGTTCTTC
CDR3: CASSLGSEQFF

D: NA
length: 15
J: TRBJ1-5
V: TRBV19
size: NA
DNA: TGTGCCAGTCTGCGGGGGCAAGATAGCAATCAGCCCCAGCATTTT
CDR3: CASLRGQDSNQPQHF

D: NA
length: 14
J: TRBJ2-5
V: TRBV11-3
size: NA
DNA: TGTGCCAGCAGCCTTGGAGGGGCCGGCGAGACCCAGTACTTC
CDR3: CASSLGGAGETQYF

D: NA
length: 15
J: TRBJ1-3
V: TRBV2
size: NA
DNA: TGTGCCAGCACTCTGGGACTGCTCACTGGAAACACCATATATTTT
CDR3: CASTLGLLTGNTIYF

D: NA
length: 14
J: TRBJ2-1
V: TRBV10-1
size: NA
DNA: TGCGCCAGCACGGTCAGTCCTAGCTACAATGAGCAGTTCTTC
CDR3: CASTVSPSYNEQFF

D: NA
length: 16
J: TRBJ2-7
V: TRBV9
size: NA
DNA: TGTGCCAGCAACCCTTGGGTTGAGGGCGGAGAATACGAGCAGTACTTC
CDR3: CASNPWVEGGEYEQYF

D: NA
length: 14
J: TRBJ1-1
V: TRBV5-1
size: NA
DNA: TGCGCCAGCAGCCCCGCACCAGGGAGGACTGAAGCTTTCTTT
CDR3: CASSPAPGRTEAFF

D: TRBD1
length: 16
J: TRBJ2-4
V: TRBV18
size: NA
DNA: TGTGCCAGCTCACCGGGGACAGGGATAGCCAAAAACATTCAGTACTTC
CDR3: CASSPGTGIAKNIQYF

D: NA
length: 14
J: TRBJ1-5
V: TRBV23-1
size: NA
DNA: TGCGCCAGCAGTCAAGCGGGGCCGTATCAGCCCCAGCATTTT
CDR3: CASSQAGPYQPQHF

D: NA
length: 14
J: TRBJ1-1
V: TRBV30
size: NA
DNA: TGTGCCTGGAAGGTAGGGCCCCGAGGGACTGAAGCTTTCTTT
CDR3: CAWKVGPRGTEAFF

D: NA
length: 15
J: TRBJ1-5
V: TRBV6-5
size: NA
DNA: TGTGCCAGCTCCTGGGAGGGGGTTGGCAATCAGCCCCAGCATTTT
CDR3: CASSWEGVGNQPQHF

D: NA
length: 14
J: TRBJ2-7
V: TRBV19
size: NA
DNA: TGTGCCAGTAGTATCTTCGGAGAGTCCTACGAGCAGTACTTC
CDR3: CASSIFGESYEQYF

D: TRBD2
length: 16
J: TRBJ2-2
V: TRBV3-1/TRBV3-2
size: once
DNA: TGTGCCAGCAGCCAAGAGGGCGCGGGGGGCCCCCGGGAGCTGTTTTTT
CDR3: CASSQEGAGGPRELFF

D: NA
length: 14
J: TRBJ2-5
V: TRBV4-2
size: NA
DNA: TGTGCCAGCAGCCAAGAGAGTCGTCAAGAGACCCAGTACTTC
CDR3: CASSQESRQETQYF

D: TRBD1
length: 14
J: TRBJ2-7
V: TRBV6-2/TRBV6-3
size: NA
DNA: TGTGCCAGCAGTACCTCAGGGGGCCGGTACGAGCAGTACTTC
CDR3: CASSTSGGRYEQYF

D: TRBD1
length: 16
J: TRBJ1-5
V: TRBV13
size: NA
DNA: TGTGCCAGCAGCCTATCGACAGGGGGCGGGAATCAGCCCCAGCATTTT
CDR3: CASSLSTGGGNQPQHF

D: NA
length: 12
J: TRBJ1-1
V: TRBV3-1/TRBV3-2
size: once
DNA: TGTGCCAGCAGCCAAGTATCCACTGAAGCTTTCTTT
CDR3: CASSQVSTEAFF

D: NA
length: 13
J: TRBJ2-7
V: TRBV12-3/TRBV12-4
size: NA
DNA: TGTGCCAGCAGTTTAGGAGCGAGATACGAGCAGTACTTC
CDR3: CASSLGARYEQYF

D: TRBD1
length: 17
J: TRBJ2-5
V: TRBV19
size: NA
DNA: TGTGCCAGTAGTAGCCCTAAGCCCGGACAGGGGCAAGAGACCCAGTACTTC
CDR3: CASSSPKPGQGQETQYF

D: TRBD2
length: 15
J: TRBJ2-3
V: TRBV9
size: NA
DNA: TGTGCCAGCGGTCCACGGGGGGGGTCCACAGATACGCAGTATTTT
CDR3: CASGPRGGSTDTQYF

D: TRBD1
length: 14
J: TRBJ1-5
V: TRBV2
size: once
DNA: TGTGCCAGCAAACTTGAACAGGGGAATCAGCCCCAGCATTTT
CDR3: CASKLEQGNQPQHF

D: NA
length: 13
J: TRBJ1-1
V: TRBV7-2
size: once
DNA: TGTGCCAGCAGTCCTAAAAGAGGCTTAGAAGCTTTCTTT
CDR3: CASSPKRGLEAFF